The sequence of this T cell receptor (beta chain) was determined in a study of vaccination and CD4 T cells after COVID-19 (dated by TCRdb to between 2022 and 2023). Background on the whole study: Every convalescent patient had a positive nasal swab PCR test for SARS-CoV-2, with mild disease in nine or ten patients and severe disease in one. Post-COVID blood samples from convalescent patients were collected a median of around 100 days after diagnosis, with a range of roughly 30 to 170 days. In some eleven COVID-19 convalescent patients and a handful of infection-naive healthy vaccine recipients, researchers compared the spike-specific CD4+ TCR repertoire from before mRNA vaccination with the repertoire from after. Participants received two doses of either the Pfizer-BioNTech BNT162b2 vaccine (n=8) or the Moderna mRNA-1273 vaccine (n=2). For stimulating the cultures, overlapping spike peptide pools were used, derived from SARS-CoV-2 as well as from the common cold coronaviruses HCoV-NL63, HCoV-OC43 and HCoV-229E. The time from the second vaccine dose to post-vaccine blood sampling had a median of approximately 72 days and ranged from about 14 to 250 days. The convalescent cohort included six males and four females, with two Hispanic individuals, seven Caucasians, two Asians and one multiracial person. Control cultures received a CEFX viral epitope pool as the positive control, an HIV-1 Nef peptide pool as the negative control, or no peptide.

About this clonotype itself: Its cognate antigen has yet to be identified. The input lacks base qualities; no much larger clone sits a single base away.

The treatment or condition label for this specimen denotes: approximately 9-day PBMC culture with coronavirus spike peptide pools or control peptides (ViraFEST assay). The ViraFEST assay was used in the study, in which antigen-specific T cells were expanded with peptide pools and expanded clonotypes were subsequently identified by TCR sequencing. The convalescent patients' positive SARS-CoV-2 PCR tests were from March to December 2020, which was before the Alpha, Beta and Delta variants emerged in the United States. Each well held 2 million to 2.5 million PBMCs cultured with around 10 ug/ml peptide pools in IMDM containing about 5% human AB serum and around 10 IU/ml IL-2. On days 3 and 7, half of the culture medium was replaced with fresh IL-2-containing medium. CD4+ T cells were isolated after 10 days of culture through negative selection using the EasySep CD4+ T cell isolation kit. Ficoll-Paque Plus gradient centrifugation was used to isolate PBMCs from whole blood, and the isolated PBMCs were then either used fresh or cryopreserved at -140C. Culture conditions were generally each tested in triplicate wells.

The study at large found these results: The median number of SARS-CoV-2-reactive clonotypes rose from 20 to 25 after infection to about 40 after vaccination, but the change was not significant. Of the vaccine-specific clones in convalescent patients, 304 of 307, or nearly all, reacted only to SARS-CoV-2 spike and did not cross-react with common cold coronaviruses. The number of convalescent patients in the study was relatively small, and the study did not examine early timepoints following natural infection. Among the post-vaccine SARS-CoV-2-reactive clones in convalescent patients, a median 86.3% showed up only after vaccination, which suggests vaccine-specific priming.

The protocol used for the library was PCR. DNA from cultured CD4+ T cells underwent TCR sequencing with the Oncomine TCR Beta short-read assay at the Johns Hopkins FTIC core. Genomic DNA was extracted from the cultured CD4+ T cells with the QIAamp micro DNA kit. Oncomine TCR Beta libraries from cultured CD4+ T cells were pooled with unique dual indexes and sequenced on an Illumina iSeq 100. The paper's data handling went like this. Non-productive sequences were filtered out, and CDR3s that did not start with C, did not end with F or W, or were shorter than 7 amino acids were discarded. The MANAFEST web application was used to identify antigen-specific clonotypes by comparing peptide-stimulated wells against reference wells and other culture wells. An FDR below 0.05, an odds ratio above 5, and a productive frequency above 0.1% in at least two of three replicate wells were required for clones to be considered positive. Cross-reactive clonotypes were defined as significantly expanded in both SARS-CoV-2 spike wells and at least one common cold coronavirus spike condition. Using R version 3.6.1, CDR3 homology was evaluated through Levenshtein distances (stringdist) along with unrooted phylogenetic trees (ape). Through fastp at Q25 and MiXCR, TCRdb rebuilt clones from the public reads, retaining in-frame beta chains. Under each unique CDR3 protein, matching rows form one entry showing the most common genes and DNA. These V and J calls originate from TCRdb's pipeline instead of the authors' own analysis. This sample gives over 13,000 distinct CDR3 sequences in total; 55% of them show up just once. 7.5% to 9.5% of the sample is held by the ten biggest clonotypes.

The source is a human donor who had recovered from COVID-19. Sequences were derived from CD4+ T cells from blood, cultured in vitro, sampled before SARS-CoV-2 vaccination.

The DNA sequence is TGTGCCAGCAGCGCGCTACCGGGACAAGGGGATTCTAACTATGGCTACACCTTC. The resulting protein is CASSALPGQGDSNYGYTF. The chain was built from TRBV6-2 or TRBV6-3 and TRBJ1-2, with a tentative D gene TRBD1 over 6 matching bases. As encoded in the germline V gene, CDR1 is MNHEY while CDR2 is SVGEGT. Including the terminal cysteine and phenylalanine, the CDR3 comprises 18 residues. Only the CDR3 DNA stays, 54 bases, in frame from base 1. A distance of 23 bases separates the germline ends of V and J, which lose 6 bases and 0 bases respectively.